This TCR beta chain originates from a study of shared clonotypes between healthy human individuals. Study-level background: For every donor, three CD4 naive, three CD4 memory, two CD8 naive and one CD8 memory plates were used. Overall study results and limits: Clonotypes not shared had lower generation probabilities than those common to all four donors.

This CDR3 has 12 residues. Trimming pared 4 bases from V and 9 bases from J, leaving 9 bases between. Germline CDR1 and CDR2: SGHTA and FQGNSA. The deep-level immunoSEQ assay was used. Generated by immunoSEQ multiplex PCR, the TCRdb table keeps only in-frame clones and is missing some. The sample lists roughly 2.6 million clones; just over 90% were seen once. Comments on this clone: What it binds is not known.

Sequenced: naive CD4+ T cells sorted from blood. Subset in this sample: CD45RA+ positively selected. The receptor's source is a man between 18 and 35 years old in good health. This chain connects TRBV7-2 to TRBJ2-2, with no clear D. The CDR3 loop is CASSSPGRELFF. In DNA form, the CDR3 reads TGTGCCAGCAGCTCACCCGGACGGGAGCTGTTTTTT.